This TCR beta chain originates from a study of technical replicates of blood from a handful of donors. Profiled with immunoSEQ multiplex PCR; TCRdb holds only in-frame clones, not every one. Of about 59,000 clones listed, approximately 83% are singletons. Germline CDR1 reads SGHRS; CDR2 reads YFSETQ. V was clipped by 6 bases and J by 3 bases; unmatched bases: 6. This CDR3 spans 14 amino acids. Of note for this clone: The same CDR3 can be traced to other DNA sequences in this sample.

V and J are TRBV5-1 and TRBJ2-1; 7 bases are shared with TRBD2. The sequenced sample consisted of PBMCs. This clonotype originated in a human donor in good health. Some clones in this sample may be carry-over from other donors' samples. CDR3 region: CASTAGGGYNEQFF. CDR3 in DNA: TGCGCCAGCACCGCTGGGGGGGGCTACAATGAGCAGTTCTTC.